The 19 T cell receptor beta chains below were found in one sample sequenced in a study of OX40 agonist ivuxolimab in advanced cancers. Generated by immunoSEQ multiplex PCR, the TCRdb table keeps only in-frame clones and is missing some. The sample has approximately 40,000 clones; more than 70% are singletons. Sample: CD4+ or CD8+ T cells sorted from blood, taken in a trial of the OX40 agonist ivuxolimab. Source of these receptors: an adult with an advanced solid tumor such as melanoma, head and neck, liver or kidney cancer.

This clone was seen a single time. CDR3 in amino acids: CASSLMALNTEAFF. In nucleotides, the CDR3 is TGTGCCAGCAGTTTAATGGCCTTAAACACTGAAGCTTTCTTT. This sequence joins TRBV28 and TRBJ1-1; D remains unclear. Trimming removed 2 bases at V and 2 bases at J, with 9 bases between. The CDR3 has 14 amino acids. Germline CDR1 is MDHEN and CDR2 is SYDVKM.

J is TRBJ2-1 and V is TRBV11-3; D gene uncertain. Germline V gene sequence: CDR1 SGHNT, CDR2 YENEEA. V was clipped by 3 bases and J by 5 bases, with 8 bases between them. This CDR3 comprises 13 residues. The CDR3 spells CASSFSQNNEQFF. The CDR3 DNA is TGTGCCAGCAGCTTTTCCCAAAACAATGAGCAGTTCTTC. Looking up the rest from reference TRBV11-3 and TRBJ2-1 gives the full variable domain: EAGVVQSPRYKIIEKKQPVAFWCNPISGHNTLYWYLQNLGQGPELLIRYENEEAVDDSQLPKDRFSAERLKGVDSTLKIQPAELGDSAVYLCASSFSQNNEQFFGPGTRLTVL.

The gene calls are TRBV7-8 and TRBJ2-2; TRBD2 matches 14 bases. Losses at the gene ends were 3 bases for V and 6 bases for J; bases not matched to a gene: 9. From germline, CDR1 is SGHVS and CDR2 FQNEAQ. This CDR3 has 18 amino acids. The CDR3 nucleotides are TGTGCCAGCAGCTTCGGGACTAGCGGGAGACGGGCCTCCGGGGAGCTGTTTTTT. It is translated as CASSFGTSGRRASGELFF.

The chain carries TRBV10-3 and TRBJ2-7; D might be TRBD1 (6 bases). Trimming took 0 bases from V and 3 from J, leaving 18 bases between them. In germline, CDR1 is ENHRY, CDR2 SYGVKD. The CDR3 is 17 amino acids. CDR3 nucleotide sequence: TGTGCCATCAGTGAGTCGAGGACACCCAGGGGCTACTACGAGCAGTACTTC. Translated: CAISESRTPRGYYEQYF.

J is TRBJ2-5 and V is TRBV5-1, with 10 bases matching TRBD2. This CDR3 is 16 amino acids long. V lost 2 bases and J lost 0; bases outside the gene matches: 4. From germline, CDR1 is SGHRS and CDR2 YFSETQ. The CDR3 DNA is TGCGCCAGCAGCTTCGGGACTAGCGTAAACCAAGAGACCCAGTACTTC. It yields the protein CASSFGTSVNQETQYF. Looking up the rest from reference TRBV5-1 and TRBJ2-5 gives the full variable domain: KAGVTQTPRYLIKTRGQQVTLSCSPISGHRSVSWYQQTPGQGLQFLFEYFSETQRNKGNFPGRFSGRQFSNSRSEMNVSTLELGDSALYLCASSFGTSVNQETQYFGPGTRLLVL.

This chain's CDR3 is CASSLSRVTKNIQYF. The CDR3 region has the DNA TGTGCCAGCAGTTTATCCAGGGTAACCAAAAACATTCAGTACTTC. The V and J genes are TRBV28 and TRBJ2-4; D is possibly TRBD1 (5 bases). V shed 1 base and J shed 2 bases, with 9 bases lying between them. The germline V gene has CDR1 MDHEN and CDR2 SYDVKM. The CDR3 is 15 amino acids.

This chain joins TRBV27 and TRBJ2-1, with a tentative D call TRBD2 (5 bases). The CDR3 has 15 amino acids. With 8 bases removed from V and 6 bases from J, the gap between germline ends came to 20 bases. CDR1 and CDR2 (germline): MNHEY, SMNVEV (reference sequence). In DNA form, the CDR3 reads TGTGCCAGCCGTCGAAGTCGGGATTGGGGCAATGAGCAGTTCTTC. It specifies CASRRSRDWGNEQFF.

V and J are TRBV28 and TRBJ2-7; the D is unclear. The V end was cut by 6 bases, the J end by 2 bases, with 14 bases between. Germline CDR1 and CDR2: MDHEN and SYDVKM. The CDR3 runs 14 residues. The CDR3 bases are TGTGCCAGCAGCTACCTAGGTGGGGCCTACGAGCAGTACTTC. This encodes CASSYLGGAYEQYF.

This clone was observed a handful of times. V usage is TRBV28 and J usage is TRBJ2-3; TRBD2 matches 9 bases. Germline CDR1 is MDHEN and CDR2 is SYDVKM. CDR3 size: 14 residues. V gave up 2 bases and J gave up 5 bases; unmatched junction bases: 2. CDR3 coding DNA: TGTGCCAGCAGTTTAAGTAGCGGGGGAGATACGCAGTATTTT. Encoded protein: CASSLSSGGDTQYF.

In this sample, this clone turned up once. This chain joins TRBV19 and TRBJ2-2; TRBD2 matches at 13 bases. The V gene end was trimmed by 5 bases and the J gene end by 6 bases; junction bases not matched to a gene: 9. This CDR3 has 17 residues. CDR1 and CDR2 from the germline V gene are LNHDA and SQIVND (reference sequence). The CDR3 loop is CASSPARTSGRPGELFF. The CDR3 DNA reads as TGTGCCAGTAGTCCCGCCCGGACTAGCGGGAGACCCGGGGAGCTGTTTTTT.

J is TRBJ1-1 and V is TRBV7-6; D gene unclear. This CDR3 contains 14 residues. Germline CDR1 and CDR2: SGHVS and FNYEAQ. V shed 0 bases and J shed 2 bases, with 7 bases lying between them. This CDR3 reads CASSLASTNTEAFF. As DNA, the CDR3 is TGTGCCAGCAGCTTAGCGTCAACTAACACTGAAGCTTTCTTT.

This clone was seen only a few times. J is TRBJ2-7 and V is TRBV19; no reliable D call. Germline loops: CDR1 LNHDA, CDR2 SQIVND (reference sequence). The CDR3 is made up of 14 amino acids. Trimming removed 10 bases at V and 3 bases at J, with 19 bases between. DNA for the CDR3: TGTGCCACTAGGTCGGCGGAGAAGGGCTACGAGCAGTACTTC. Amino acid sequence: CATRSAEKGYEQYF.

The genes are TRBV19 and TRBJ1-5, with D uncertain. CDR3 size: 15 residues. V shed 9 bases and J shed 7 bases, with 22 bases lying between them. Germline CDR1 reads LNHDA; CDR2 reads SQIVND (reference sequence). The CDR3 DNA is TGTGCCAGACACGGAGGCGGGCCCTGGAACCAGCCCCAGCATTTT. Residues: CARHGGGPWNQPQHF.

The J gene is TRBJ2-2, the V gene TRBV15; TRBD2 might be the D (7 bases). The V and J ends lost 0 bases and 7 bases respectively, with 12 bases between them. The CDR3 sequence is 15 residues long. Germline CDR1 reads LNHNV; CDR2 reads YYDKDF (reference sequence). CDR3 loop: CATSRDRGADGELFF. In DNA form, the CDR3 reads TGTGCCACCAGCAGAGATCGGGGGGCCGACGGGGAGCTGTTTTTT. Drawing the rest from reference TRBV15 and TRBJ2-2, the complete variable domain is DAMVIQNPRYQVTQFGKPVTLSCSQTLNHNVMYWYQQKSSQAPKLLFHYYDKDFNNEADTPDNFQSRRPNTSFCFLDIRSPGLGDTAMYLCATSRDRGADGELFFGEGSRLTVL.

The V call is TRBV4-2, the J call TRBJ1-3, with no clear D. The V end lost 0 bases, the J end lost 2 bases, and 11 bases lay between the germline ends. The CDR3 covers 16 residues. Germline V gives CDR1 LGHNA, CDR2 YNFKEQ. The CDR3 DNA reads TGTGCCAGCAGCCAAGATCAGGCGGGGACTGGAAACACCATATATTTT. This gives the protein CASSQDQAGTGNTIYF.

The chain uses TRBV7-9 and TRBJ2-1; 8 bases agree with TRBD2. Germline lookup yields CDR1 SEHNR and CDR2 FQNEAQ (reference sequence). This CDR3 has 16 amino acids. With V trimmed by 4 bases and J by 7 bases, 12 bases remained unmatched. CDR3 sequence (DNA): TGTGCCAGCAGCTCACAAATAAGGACTAGCAATAATGAGCAGTTCTTC. Protein: CASSSQIRTSNNEQFF.

The chain joins TRBV2 to TRBJ2-5, with D maybe TRBD2 (5 bases). Germline values: CDR1 SNHLY, CDR2 FYNNEI. With 4 bases removed from V and 5 bases from J, the gap between germline ends came to 11 bases. This CDR3 region has 13 residues. The CDR3 sequence is CASSVLRGETQYF. CDR3 coding DNA: TGTGCCAGCAGTGTGCTCCGAGGGGAGACCCAGTACTTC.

This chain connects TRBV19 to TRBJ2-1; 11 bases are shared with TRBD2. The CDR3 extends over 17 amino acids. With 3 bases clipped from V and 0 bases from J, the junction kept 4 bases outside the gene matches. Germline CDR1 LNHDA, CDR2 SQIVND (reference sequence). The DNA for the CDR3 is TGTGCCAGTAGTATGGGAACTAGCGGGAGCTCCTACAATGAGCAGTTCTTC. Protein: CASSMGTSGSSYNEQFF.

The V call is TRBV4-1, the J call TRBJ2-7; 10 nucleotides line up with TRBD2. CDR1 and CDR2 from the germline V gene are MGHRA and YSYEKL. The V segment lost 0 bases and the J segment 6 bases; nucleotides outside the gene matches: 17. This CDR3 contains 19 residues. The CDR3 DNA is TGCGCCAGCAGCCAAGAAAGATGGACTAGCGGAATTAAAGAACCCGAGCAGTACTTC. Its protein is CASSQERWTSGIKEPEQYF.